This paragraph reports one T cell receptor beta chain. Its specificity is unknown. This record comes from a study of T cell responses to AZD1222 COVID-19 vaccine. Trimming stripped 6 bases from V and 6 bases from J, with 12 bases between. The CDR3 spans 13 residues. Germline V lookup: CDR1 MNHEY, CDR2 SVGAGI. General study findings and limits: Repertoire samples came only from after the peak T cell response. The study found Spike-specific TCR breadth and depth rose after two AZD1222 doses.

The data were produced by immunoSEQ multiplex PCR, yet TCRdb's version contains in-frame clones alone and is incomplete. This table holds 200,000 or so clones, 90% to 95% found once. The material sequenced was peripheral blood, taken on day 0 of MenACWY control vaccination. This TCR derives from an adult in good health. This chain joins TRBV6-5 and TRBJ1-5; D is uncertain. The chain's CDR3 is CASSSRPGQPQHF. DNA for the CDR3: TGTGCCAGCAGCTCGCGCCCCGGTCAGCCCCAGCATTTT.